These T cell receptor beta chains were read from a single sample in a study of shared T cell receptors in the human thymus. Profiling relied on immunoSEQ multiplex PCR, and the TCRdb table lists in-frame clones only, not all of them. The data contain about 660,000 clones, 85% to 90% of them singletons. These data were also reused for a study on human thymus T cells.

Sequenced input: thymocytes. These receptors originate from a boy under two years old with a congenital heart defect. The CDR3 runs from the conserved cysteine through the conserved F or W. Fields, in order: J gene, clone size, V gene, D gene, CDR3 protein, CDR3 DNA. A D gene is named only where the DNA matches it firmly. Part of the rows lack a size; the others show once, few, many or a class for expanded clones.

j_gene: TRBJ1-1; abundance: few; v_gene: TRBV5-4; d_gene: -; CDR3aa: CASSLEQVNTEAFF; CDR3nt: TGTGCCAGCAGCTTGGAACAGGTGAACACTGAAGCTTTCTTT
j_gene: TRBJ2-2; abundance: -; v_gene: TRBV11-2; d_gene: TRBD2; CDR3aa: CASSLVGLAGESDTGELFF; CDR3nt: TGTGCCAGCAGCTTAGTGGGACTAGCGGGAGAGTCGGACACCGGGGAGCTGTTTTTT
j_gene: TRBJ2-5; abundance: -; v_gene: TRBV15; d_gene: TRBD1; CDR3aa: CATLRTGDPEEQYF; CDR3nt: TGTGCCACCCTCCGGACAGGGGACCCTGAGGAGCAGTACTTC
j_gene: TRBJ1-4; abundance: -; v_gene: TRBV28; d_gene: -; CDR3aa: CASSSPPGQRDEKLFF; CDR3nt: TGTGCCAGCAGTTCTCCCCCGGGACAACGGGATGAAAAACTGTTTTTT
j_gene: TRBJ1-5; abundance: -; v_gene: TRBV19; d_gene: TRBD1; CDR3aa: CASTETGRSNQPQHF; CDR3nt: TGTGCCAGTACAGAGACAGGGAGGAGCAATCAGCCCCAGCATTTT
j_gene: TRBJ2-3; abundance: -; v_gene: TRBV5-6; d_gene: TRBD2; CDR3aa: CASSRGRTITDTQYF; CDR3nt: TGTGCCAGCAGCCGCGGGAGGACTATCACAGATACGCAGTATTTT
j_gene: TRBJ2-1; abundance: -; v_gene: TRBV5-1; d_gene: TRBD1; CDR3aa: CASSRGQGGYNEQFF; CDR3nt: TGCGCCAGCAGCCGCGGACAGGGGGGTTACAATGAGCAGTTCTTC
j_gene: TRBJ1-3; abundance: few; v_gene: TRBV29-1; d_gene: -; CDR3aa: CSVEAAGISGNTIYF; CDR3nt: TGCAGCGTTGAAGCCGCGGGGATCTCTGGAAACACCATATATTTT
j_gene: TRBJ2-2; abundance: -; v_gene: TRBV12-5; d_gene: -; CDR3aa: CASGLVIGREDTGELFF; CDR3nt: TGTGCTAGTGGTTTGGTAATCGGCAGGGAGGACACCGGGGAGCTGTTTTTT
j_gene: TRBJ2-2; abundance: -; v_gene: TRBV15; d_gene: TRBD2; CDR3aa: CATSRAWRGDTGELFF; CDR3nt: TGTGCCACCAGCAGAGCCTGGCGGGGGGACACCGGGGAGCTGTTTTTT
j_gene: TRBJ1-2; abundance: -; v_gene: TRBV6-5; d_gene: -; CDR3aa: CASSFNQGRMGYTF; CDR3nt: TGTGCCAGCAGTTTTAACCAGGGTCGGATGGGCTACACCTTC
j_gene: TRBJ2-7; abundance: -; v_gene: TRBV27; d_gene: -; CDR3aa: CASSFWGGGGTYEQYF; CDR3nt: TGTGCCAGCAGTTTTTGGGGAGGGGGGGGAACATACGAGCAGTACTTC
j_gene: TRBJ1-3; abundance: few; v_gene: TRBV4-1; d_gene: TRBD1; CDR3aa: CASSLQEQGQGNTIYF; CDR3nt: TGCGCCAGCAGCCTCCAGGAACAGGGGCAAGGAAACACCATATATTTT
j_gene: TRBJ2-5; abundance: -; v_gene: TRBV4-2; d_gene: TRBD2; CDR3aa: CASSQAGAGGETQYF; CDR3nt: TGTGCCAGCAGCCAAGCCGGGGCGGGGGGAGAGACCCAGTACTTC
j_gene: TRBJ2-7; abundance: -; v_gene: TRBV27; d_gene: -; CDR3aa: CASSPPRDNPSRVGEQYF; CDR3nt: TGTGCCAGCAGTCCTCCCCGGGACAACCCCTCTAGAGTTGGCGAGCAGTACTTC
j_gene: TRBJ1-4; abundance: -; v_gene: TRBV5-1; d_gene: TRBD1; CDR3aa: CASSLSTGGKLFF; CDR3nt: TGCGCCAGCAGCTTGTCGACAGGGGGAAAACTGTTTTTT
j_gene: TRBJ2-6; abundance: -; v_gene: TRBV19; d_gene: TRBD2; CDR3aa: CASRRTRSSGANVLTF; CDR3nt: TGTGCCAGTAGGCGGACTAGATCCTCTGGGGCCAACGTCCTGACTTTC
j_gene: TRBJ1-3; abundance: -; v_gene: TRBV5-4; d_gene: TRBD1; CDR3aa: CASSLRTGGQTSGNTIYF; CDR3nt: TGTGCCAGCAGCTTGCGGACAGGGGGGCAGACTTCTGGAAACACCATATATTTT
j_gene: TRBJ1-2; abundance: -; v_gene: TRBV21-1; d_gene: -; CDR3aa: CASHSRLHYGYTF; CDR3nt: TGTGCCAGCCACAGCCGCCTACACTATGGCTACACCTTC
j_gene: TRBJ2-3; abundance: -; v_gene: TRBV27; d_gene: -; CDR3aa: CASSSLGSGGDTQYF; CDR3nt: TGTGCCAGCAGTTCCCTGGGGAGCGGCGGGGATACGCAGTATTTT
j_gene: TRBJ2-7; abundance: -; v_gene: TRBV28; d_gene: TRBD2; CDR3aa: CASSLCNPSGCLYEQYF; CDR3nt: TGTGCCAGCAGTTTATGCAACCCTAGCGGGTGCCTCTACGAGCAGTACTTC
j_gene: TRBJ1-1; abundance: -; v_gene: TRBV27; d_gene: -; CDR3aa: CAGVGEGTEAFF; CDR3nt: TGTGCTGGAGTGGGGGAGGGCACTGAAGCTTTCTTT
j_gene: TRBJ2-2; abundance: -; v_gene: TRBV4-3; d_gene: -; CDR3aa: CASSQLDAGRDWYTGELFF; CDR3nt: TGCGCCAGCAGCCAACTAGATGCCGGCAGGGATTGGTACACCGGGGAGCTGTTTTTT
j_gene: TRBJ2-3; abundance: -; v_gene: TRBV4-3; d_gene: TRBD2; CDR3aa: CASSQKTSGRTRSTDTQYF; CDR3nt: TGCGCCAGCAGCCAAAAAACTAGCGGGAGGACTCGAAGCACAGATACGCAGTATTTT
j_gene: TRBJ1-1; abundance: -; v_gene: TRBV30; d_gene: -; CDR3aa: CAWSSQGVMRNTEAFF; CDR3nt: TGTGCCTGGAGTTCTCAAGGGGTGATGAGGAACACTGAAGCTTTCTTT
j_gene: TRBJ1-5; abundance: -; v_gene: TRBV5-5; d_gene: -; CDR3aa: CASSLVTGNYSNQPQHF; CDR3nt: TGTGCCAGCAGCTTAGTCACAGGCAATTATAGCAATCAGCCCCAGCATTTT
j_gene: TRBJ2-5; abundance: -; v_gene: TRBV25-1; d_gene: -; CDR3aa: CASSELQPQETQYF; CDR3nt: TGTGCCAGCAGTGAACTACAGCCCCAAGAGACCCAGTACTTC
j_gene: TRBJ1-2; abundance: -; v_gene: TRBV2; d_gene: TRBD1; CDR3aa: CASSEKSGGPYGYTF; CDR3nt: TGTGCCAGCAGTGAAAAGTCAGGGGGCCCCTATGGCTACACCTTC
j_gene: TRBJ2-5; abundance: -; v_gene: TRBV28; d_gene: TRBD2; CDR3aa: CASSFGNSGRGETQYF; CDR3nt: TGTGCCAGCAGTTTTGGGAATAGCGGGAGGGGAGAGACCCAGTACTTC
j_gene: TRBJ1-4; abundance: -; v_gene: TRBV7-9; d_gene: -; CDR3aa: CASSSTYRDEKLFF; CDR3nt: TGTGCCAGCAGCTCCACCTACAGGGATGAAAAACTGTTTTTT
j_gene: TRBJ2-1; abundance: -; v_gene: TRBV6-4; d_gene: TRBD2; CDR3aa: CASSNSLAGANEQFF; CDR3nt: TGTGCCAGCAGTAATTCACTAGCGGGAGCGAATGAGCAGTTCTTC
j_gene: TRBJ1-2; abundance: -; v_gene: TRBV5-1; d_gene: -; CDR3aa: CASSGGQPRGYTF; CDR3nt: TGCGCCAGCAGCGGGGGCCAGCCGAGGGGCTACACCTTC
j_gene: TRBJ2-2; abundance: once; v_gene: TRBV9; d_gene: TRBD1; CDR3aa: CASSARQGSGGELFF; CDR3nt: TGTGCCAGCAGCGCCCGACAGGGGAGTGGCGGGGAGCTGTTTTTT
j_gene: TRBJ2-7; abundance: once; v_gene: TRBV11-2; d_gene: TRBD1; CDR3aa: CASSFSGTGWQKPPEQYF; CDR3nt: TGTGCCAGCAGCTTCTCCGGGACAGGATGGCAAAAGCCCCCCGAGCAGTACTTC
j_gene: TRBJ1-2; abundance: -; v_gene: TRBV5-1; d_gene: -; CDR3aa: CASSLTGWMDGYTF; CDR3nt: TGCGCCAGCAGCTTGACAGGGTGGATGGATGGCTACACCTTC
j_gene: TRBJ1-2; abundance: -; v_gene: TRBV5-5; d_gene: TRBD1; CDR3aa: CASSLPGQGGYTF; CDR3nt: TGTGCCAGCAGCTTGCCGGGACAGGGGGGCTACACCTTC
j_gene: TRBJ2-2; abundance: -; v_gene: TRBV4-3; d_gene: -; CDR3aa: CASSQALGANTGELFF; CDR3nt: TGCGCCAGCAGCCAGGCCCTAGGGGCGAACACCGGGGAGCTGTTTTTT
j_gene: TRBJ2-6; abundance: few; v_gene: TRBV11-2; d_gene: TRBD1; CDR3aa: CASSLDRGSGGANVLTF; CDR3nt: TGTGCCAGCAGCTTGGACAGGGGTAGTGGTGGGGCCAACGTCCTGACTTTC
j_gene: TRBJ2-1; abundance: -; v_gene: TRBV5-1; d_gene: -; CDR3aa: CASSLGGSQSSYNEQFF; CDR3nt: TGCGCCAGCAGCTTGGGAGGGAGTCAGAGCTCCTACAATGAGCAGTTCTTC
j_gene: TRBJ1-1; abundance: -; v_gene: TRBV28; d_gene: -; CDR3aa: CASSSLPITGRAGPNTEAFF; CDR3nt: TGTGCCAGCAGTTCCTTACCGATCACAGGTAGGGCGGGGCCGAACACTGAAGCTTTCTTT
j_gene: TRBJ2-3; abundance: -; v_gene: TRBV12-2; d_gene: -; CDR3aa: CARGQYTDTQYF; CDR3nt: TGTGCAAGGGGACAGTACACAGATACGCAGTATTTT
j_gene: TRBJ2-7; abundance: -; v_gene: TRBV25-1; d_gene: -; CDR3aa: CASSYTRGQGVGEQYF; CDR3nt: TGTGCCAGCAGTTACACCCGGGGGCAGGGGGTGGGCGAGCAGTACTTC
j_gene: TRBJ1-4; abundance: -; v_gene: TRBV29-1; d_gene: -; CDR3aa: CSVGQGTTNEKLFF; CDR3nt: TGCAGCGTTGGGCAGGGGACCACTAATGAAAAACTGTTTTTT
j_gene: TRBJ2-3; abundance: -; v_gene: TRBV14; d_gene: TRBD2; CDR3aa: CASSQEGGREGSTDTQYF; CDR3nt: TGTGCCAGCAGCCAAGAAGGCGGGCGGGAGGGATCCACAGATACGCAGTATTTT
j_gene: TRBJ1-3; abundance: -; v_gene: TRBV6-5; d_gene: -; CDR3aa: CASSYSREFTGNTIYF; CDR3nt: TGTGCCAGCAGTTACTCCCGGGAGTTCACCGGAAACACCATATATTTT
j_gene: TRBJ2-7; abundance: -; v_gene: TRBV4-3; d_gene: TRBD2; CDR3aa: CASSQKRASGRADHYEQYF; CDR3nt: TGCGCCAGCAGCCAAAAGAGGGCTAGCGGGAGGGCCGACCACTACGAGCAGTACTTC
j_gene: TRBJ2-1; abundance: -; v_gene: TRBV19; d_gene: -; CDR3aa: CASSMGLYNEQFF; CDR3nt: TGTGCCAGTAGTATGGGACTCTACAATGAGCAGTTCTTC
j_gene: TRBJ2-3; abundance: -; v_gene: TRBV5-1; d_gene: -; CDR3aa: CASSFLGATDTQYF; CDR3nt: TGCGCCAGCAGCTTTTTGGGGGCCACAGATACGCAGTATTTT
j_gene: TRBJ2-1; abundance: -; v_gene: TRBV7-9; d_gene: TRBD2; CDR3aa: CASSLLGREGLYNEQFF; CDR3nt: TGTGCCAGCAGCTTATTAGGGCGGGAGGGCCTGTACAATGAGCAGTTCTTC
j_gene: TRBJ2-5; abundance: -; v_gene: TRBV7-8; d_gene: TRBD2; CDR3aa: CASSLNGRGGETQYF; CDR3nt: TGTGCCAGCAGCTTAAACGGGAGGGGGGGAGAGACCCAGTACTTC